This T cell receptor (beta chain) appears in the sequencing data of a study of regulatory T cells in long-lasting Graves disease. This clonotype was seen a handful of times. What it binds is unknown. Germline V CDR1 and CDR2: DFQATT, SNEGSKA (reference sequence). This CDR3 is built from 16 residues. V was cut by 6 bases and J by 3 bases, with 23 bases left in between. Library construction for TCR beta used iRepertoire HTBI primers and Arm-PCR of CDR3 regions. A single record per CDR3 protein comes from TCRdb applying MiXCR to the multiplex PCR reads. The sample gives approximately 400,000 distinct CDR3 sequences, under 15% of which show up once; 16% is in the top ten. Study observations and caveats: Persistent disease samples used TRBV28, TRBJ1-2 and TRBJ2-5 preferentially.

The time point is: newly diagnosed GD, antithyroid drugs for less than 3 months. PBMC RNA served as the TCR library source. This sample was also put to use in a study of T cells in Graves' hyperthyroidism and ophthalmopathy. That source adds: Patients between 18 and 65 years old had hyperthyroidism, newly diagnosed and lasting under 2 months. The blood repertoire included most of the expanded thyroid clonotypes above 0.001. The model foresaw ophthalmopathy a median roughly 6 months prior to onset.

The clonotype comes from a woman aged 25 to 39 with Graves disease. Material: peripheral blood mononuclear cells (PBMCs), obtained at new diagnosis, from a patient treated with antithyroid drugs. The V call is TRBV20-1, the J call TRBJ1-2; the D gene is possibly TRBD1 (6 bases). The CDR3 reads CSAPPRGAPSDYGYTF. Here the CDR3 DNA reads TGCAGTGCACCTCCCCGGGGGGCTCCTTCGGACTATGGCTACACCTTC.